Sequencing of this T cell receptor (beta chain) was carried out in a study of shared clonotypes between healthy human individuals. Profiling relied on immunoSEQ multiplex PCR, and the TCRdb table lists in-frame clones only, not all of them. The sample has about 490,000 clones, 70% to 85% seen once; the top ten hold around 12%. Donors were Caucasian adults residing in Nashville, Tennessee, USA. A remark on this clone: Its matching antigen is unknown.

CDR3 length: 12 residues. The ends were cut back, 4 bases at V and 4 bases at J, with 8 bases in the middle. Germline CDR1 MNHNS, CDR2 SASEGT. Broader study findings: The researchers took only blood, and tissue repertoires probably look different.

Sequenced sample: PBMCs. The J gene is TRBJ2-7, the V gene TRBV6-1, with no clear D. The clonotype originates from a woman aged 40 to 50 in good health. Some clones in this sample may be carry-over from other donors' samples. CDR3 residues: CASSARPYEQYF. CDR3 nucleotide sequence: TGTGCCAGCAGTGCCAGACCGTACGAGCAGTACTTC.